This T cell receptor beta chain was sequenced in a study of blood T cell repertoires in COVID-19. At the level of the study: Sites across the United States, Italy and Spain contributed samples from acute and convalescent COVID-19.

Assay: immunoSEQ multiplex PCR; the TCRdb copy retains only in-frame clones and omits some. The sample lists 170,000 or so clones; approximately 89% were seen once. This CDR3 is built from 16 residues. In germline, CDR1 is MNHEY, CDR2 SVGAGI. The V end lost 2 bases, the J end lost 6 bases, and 17 bases lay between the germline ends. This TCR derives from a man between 35 and 55 years old who had recovered from COVID-19. Sample: PBMCs or T cells enriched from blood (not recorded which). The chain recombines TRBV6-5 with TRBJ2-1, with D unresolved. Here the CDR3 reads CASSYNGLPGGNEQFF. The CDR3 region has the DNA TGTGCCAGCAGTTACAATGGCCTCCCAGGTGGCAATGAGCAGTTCTTC.